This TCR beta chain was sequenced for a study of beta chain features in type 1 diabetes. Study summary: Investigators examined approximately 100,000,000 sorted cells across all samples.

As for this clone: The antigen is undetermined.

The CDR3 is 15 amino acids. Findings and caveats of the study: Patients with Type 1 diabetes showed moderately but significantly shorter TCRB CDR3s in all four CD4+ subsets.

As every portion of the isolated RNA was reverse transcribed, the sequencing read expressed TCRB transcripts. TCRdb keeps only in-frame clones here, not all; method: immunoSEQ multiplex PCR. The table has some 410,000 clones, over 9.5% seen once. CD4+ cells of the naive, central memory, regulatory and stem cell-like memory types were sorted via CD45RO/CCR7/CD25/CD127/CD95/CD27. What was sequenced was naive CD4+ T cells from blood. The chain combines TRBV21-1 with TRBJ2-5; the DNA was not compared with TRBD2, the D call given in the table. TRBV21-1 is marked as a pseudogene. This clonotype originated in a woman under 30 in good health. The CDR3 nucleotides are TGTGCCAGTTTCAGGACTAGCGGACACCAAGAGACCCAGTACTTC. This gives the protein CASFRTSGHQETQYF.